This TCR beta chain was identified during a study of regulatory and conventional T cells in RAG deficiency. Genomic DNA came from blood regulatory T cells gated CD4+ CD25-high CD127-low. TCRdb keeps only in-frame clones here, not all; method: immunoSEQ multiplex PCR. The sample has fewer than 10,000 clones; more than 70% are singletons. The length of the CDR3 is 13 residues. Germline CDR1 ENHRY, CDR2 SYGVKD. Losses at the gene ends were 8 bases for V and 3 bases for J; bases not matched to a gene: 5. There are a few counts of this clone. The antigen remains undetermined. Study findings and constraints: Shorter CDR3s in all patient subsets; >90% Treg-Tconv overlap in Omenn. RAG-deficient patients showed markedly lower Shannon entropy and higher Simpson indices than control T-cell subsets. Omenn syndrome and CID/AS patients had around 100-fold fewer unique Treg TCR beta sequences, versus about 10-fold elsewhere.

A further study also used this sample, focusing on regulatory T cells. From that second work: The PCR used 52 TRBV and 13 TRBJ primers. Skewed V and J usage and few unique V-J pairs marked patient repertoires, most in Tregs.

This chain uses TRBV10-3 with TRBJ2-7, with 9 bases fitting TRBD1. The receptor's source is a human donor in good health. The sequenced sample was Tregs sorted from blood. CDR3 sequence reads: CAISGQGIYEQYF. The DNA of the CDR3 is TGTGCCATCTCGGGACAGGGAATCTACGAGCAGTACTTC.